This record concerns one T cell receptor beta chain sequence. Its antigen is unidentified. CDR1 is DFQATT and CDR2 is SNEGSKA in the germline V gene (reference sequence). Trimming at V came to 5 bases and at J to 1 base, leaving 13 bases not matched to a gene. The CDR3 sequence is 17 residues long. These data originate in a study of T cells after yellow fever vaccination. Study-wide results and caveats: Subsequent to the booster, the majority of primary-vaccination clones reappeared (around 95% CD4, 88% CD8).

One entry per CDR3 protein results from TCRdb running MiXCR on the 5' RACE reads. The profile shows about 300,000 distinct CDR3 sequences, less than 9.5% of them singletons. The J gene is TRBJ2-4, the V gene TRBV20-1; the match to TRBD1 covers 8 bases. This sequence originates from a young man who received the YFV17D yellow fever vaccine. The sequenced sample was CD4+ T cells sorted from PBMCs, obtained 5 days after the yellow fever booster vaccination. The CDR3 spells CSARSVQGASAKNIQYF. CDR3 DNA: TGCAGTGCTCGAAGCGTCCAGGGGGCGTCGGCCAAAAACATTCAGTACTTC.